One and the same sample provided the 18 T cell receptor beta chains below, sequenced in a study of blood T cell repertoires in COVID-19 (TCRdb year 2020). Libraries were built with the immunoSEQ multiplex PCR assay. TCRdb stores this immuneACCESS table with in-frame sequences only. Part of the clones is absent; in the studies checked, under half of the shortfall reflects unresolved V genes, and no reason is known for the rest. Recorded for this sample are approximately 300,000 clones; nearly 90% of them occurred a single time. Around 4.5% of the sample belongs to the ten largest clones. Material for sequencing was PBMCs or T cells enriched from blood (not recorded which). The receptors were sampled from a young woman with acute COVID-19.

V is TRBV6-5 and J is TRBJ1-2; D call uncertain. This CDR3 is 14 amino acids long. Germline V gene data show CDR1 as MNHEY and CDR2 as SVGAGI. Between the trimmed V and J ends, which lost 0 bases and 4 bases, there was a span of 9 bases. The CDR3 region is CASSYSIVAYGYTF. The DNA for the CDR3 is TGTGCCAGCAGTTACTCGATCGTGGCCTATGGCTACACCTTC.

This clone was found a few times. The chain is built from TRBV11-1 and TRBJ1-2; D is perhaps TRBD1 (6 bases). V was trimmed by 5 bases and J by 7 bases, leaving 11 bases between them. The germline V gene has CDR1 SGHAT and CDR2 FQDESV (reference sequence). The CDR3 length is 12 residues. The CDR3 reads CASSPPQGGYTF. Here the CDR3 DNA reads TGTGCCAGCAGCCCACCACAGGGTGGCTACACCTTC.

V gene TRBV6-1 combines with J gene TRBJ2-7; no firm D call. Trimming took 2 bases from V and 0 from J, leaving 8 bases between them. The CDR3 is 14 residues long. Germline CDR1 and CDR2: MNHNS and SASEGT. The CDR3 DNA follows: TGTGCCAGCAGTGAACCGGGTCTCTCCTACGAGCAGTACTTC. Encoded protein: CASSEPGLSYEQYF.

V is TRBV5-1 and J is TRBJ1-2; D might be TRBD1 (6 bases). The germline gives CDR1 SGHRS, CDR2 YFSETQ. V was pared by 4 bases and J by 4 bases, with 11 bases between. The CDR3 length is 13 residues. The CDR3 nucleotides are TGCGCCAGCAGCGTCGGACAGCTCTATGGCTACACCTTC. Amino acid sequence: CASSVGQLYGYTF. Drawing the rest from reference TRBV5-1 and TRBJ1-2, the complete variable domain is KAGVTQTPRYLIKTRGQQVTLSCSPISGHRSVSWYQQTPGQGLQFLFEYFSETQRNKGNFPGRFSGRQFSNSRSEMNVSTLELGDSALYLCASSVGQLYGYTFGSGTRLTVV.

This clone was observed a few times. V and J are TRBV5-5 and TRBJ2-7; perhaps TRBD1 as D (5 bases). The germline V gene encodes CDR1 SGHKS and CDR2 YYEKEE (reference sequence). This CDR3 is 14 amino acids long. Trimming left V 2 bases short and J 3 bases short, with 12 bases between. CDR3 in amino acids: CASSFLPDNYEQYF. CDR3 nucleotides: TGTGCCAGCAGCTTTTTACCGGACAACTACGAGCAGTACTTC.

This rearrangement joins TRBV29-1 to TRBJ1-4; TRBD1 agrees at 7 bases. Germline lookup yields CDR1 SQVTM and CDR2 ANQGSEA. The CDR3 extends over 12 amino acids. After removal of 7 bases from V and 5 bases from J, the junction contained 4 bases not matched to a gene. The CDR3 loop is CSAGTENEKLFF. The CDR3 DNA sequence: TGCAGCGCTGGGACAGAAAATGAAAAACTGTTTTTT. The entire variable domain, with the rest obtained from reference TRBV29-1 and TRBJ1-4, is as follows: SAVISQKPSRDICQRGTSLTIQCQVDSQVTMMFWYRQQPGQSLTLIATANQGSEATYESGFVIDKFPISRPNLTFSTLTVSNMSPEDSSIYLCSAGTENEKLFFGSGTQLSVL.

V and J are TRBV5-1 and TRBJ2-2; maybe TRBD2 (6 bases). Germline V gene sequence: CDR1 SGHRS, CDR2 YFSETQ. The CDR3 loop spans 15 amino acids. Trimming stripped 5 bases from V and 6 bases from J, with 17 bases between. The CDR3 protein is CASRSGREWAGELFF. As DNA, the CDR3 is TGCGCCAGCAGGTCTGGTCGGGAGTGGGCCGGGGAGCTGTTTTTT. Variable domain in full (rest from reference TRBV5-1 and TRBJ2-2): KAGVTQTPRYLIKTRGQQVTLSCSPISGHRSVSWYQQTPGQGLQFLFEYFSETQRNKGNFPGRFSGRQFSNSRSEMNVSTLELGDSALYLCASRSGREWAGELFFGEGSRLTVL.

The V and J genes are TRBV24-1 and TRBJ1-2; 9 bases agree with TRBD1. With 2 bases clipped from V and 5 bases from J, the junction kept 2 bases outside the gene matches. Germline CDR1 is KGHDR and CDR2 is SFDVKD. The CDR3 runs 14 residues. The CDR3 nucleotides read TGTGCCACCAGTGATTCACAGGGGGCGTATGGCTACACCTTC. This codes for CATSDSQGAYGYTF.

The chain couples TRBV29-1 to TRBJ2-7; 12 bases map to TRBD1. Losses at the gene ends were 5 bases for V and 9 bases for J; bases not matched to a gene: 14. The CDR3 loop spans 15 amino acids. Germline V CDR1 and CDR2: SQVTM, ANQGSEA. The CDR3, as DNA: TGCAGCGTTAGATTTGCCGGGACAGGGGGCCCGGGGCAGTACTTC. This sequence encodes CSVRFAGTGGPGQYF.

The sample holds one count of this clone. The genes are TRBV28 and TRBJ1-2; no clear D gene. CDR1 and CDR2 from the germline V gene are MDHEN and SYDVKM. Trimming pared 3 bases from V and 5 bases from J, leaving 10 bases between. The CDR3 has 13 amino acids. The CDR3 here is CASSFQPAYGYTF. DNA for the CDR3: TGTGCCAGCAGTTTCCAGCCAGCGTATGGCTACACCTTC.

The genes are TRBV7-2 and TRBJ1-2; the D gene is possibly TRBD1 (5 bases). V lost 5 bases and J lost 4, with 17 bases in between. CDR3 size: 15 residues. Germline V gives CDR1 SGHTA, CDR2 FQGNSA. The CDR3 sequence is CASSLGEGLGYGYTF. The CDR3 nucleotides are TGTGCCAGCAGCCTAGGGGAGGGATTAGGCTATGGCTACACCTTC.

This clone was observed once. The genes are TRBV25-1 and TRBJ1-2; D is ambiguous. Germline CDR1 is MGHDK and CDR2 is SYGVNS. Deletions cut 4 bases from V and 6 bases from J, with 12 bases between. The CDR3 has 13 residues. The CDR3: CASSAGGRHGYTF. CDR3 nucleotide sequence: TGTGCCAGCAGTGCGGGCGGGCGGCATGGCTACACCTTC.

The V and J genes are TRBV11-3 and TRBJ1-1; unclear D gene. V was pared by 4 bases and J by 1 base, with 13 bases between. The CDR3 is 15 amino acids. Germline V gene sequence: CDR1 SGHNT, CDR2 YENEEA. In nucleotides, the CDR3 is TGTGCCAGCAGCTCCCCGGCGGCGGAGAACACTGAAGCTTTCTTT. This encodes CASSSPAAENTEAFF.

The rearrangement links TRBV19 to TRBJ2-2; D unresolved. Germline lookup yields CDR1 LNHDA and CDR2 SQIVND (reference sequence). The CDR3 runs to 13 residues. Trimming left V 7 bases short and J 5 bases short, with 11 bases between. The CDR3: CASTPSQTGELFF. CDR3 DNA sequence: TGTGCCAGTACCCCGTCCCAGACCGGGGAGCTGTTTTTT. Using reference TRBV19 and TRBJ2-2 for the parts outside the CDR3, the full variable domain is DGGITQSPKYLFRKEGQNVTLSCEQNLNHDAMYWYRQDPGQGLRLIYYSQIVNDFQKGDIAEGYSVSREKKESFPLTVTSAQKNPTAFYLCASTPSQTGELFFGEGSRLTVL.

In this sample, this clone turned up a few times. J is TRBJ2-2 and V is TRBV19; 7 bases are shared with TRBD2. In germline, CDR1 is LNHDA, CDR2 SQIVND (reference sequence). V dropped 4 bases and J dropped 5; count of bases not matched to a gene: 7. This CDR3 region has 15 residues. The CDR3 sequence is CASSSGLESTGELFF. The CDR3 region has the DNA TGTGCCAGTAGTAGCGGACTAGAATCGACCGGGGAGCTGTTTTTT.

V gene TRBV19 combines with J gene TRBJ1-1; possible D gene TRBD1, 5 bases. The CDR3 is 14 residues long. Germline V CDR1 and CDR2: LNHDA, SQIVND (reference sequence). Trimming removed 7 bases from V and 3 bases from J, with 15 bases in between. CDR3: CASKSLQGHTEAFF. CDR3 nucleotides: TGTGCCAGTAAAAGTCTCCAGGGTCACACTGAAGCTTTCTTT. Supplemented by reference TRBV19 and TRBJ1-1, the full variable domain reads DGGITQSPKYLFRKEGQNVTLSCEQNLNHDAMYWYRQDPGQGLRLIYYSQIVNDFQKGDIAEGYSVSREKKESFPLTVTSAQKNPTAFYLCASKSLQGHTEAFFGQGTRLTVV.

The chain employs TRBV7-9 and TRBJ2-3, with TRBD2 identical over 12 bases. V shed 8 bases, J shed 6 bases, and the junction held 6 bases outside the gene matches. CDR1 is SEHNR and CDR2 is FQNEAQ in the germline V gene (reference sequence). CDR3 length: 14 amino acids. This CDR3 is CASATSGSGDTQYF. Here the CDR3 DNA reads TGTGCCAGCGCGACTAGCGGGAGTGGGGATACGCAGTATTTT.

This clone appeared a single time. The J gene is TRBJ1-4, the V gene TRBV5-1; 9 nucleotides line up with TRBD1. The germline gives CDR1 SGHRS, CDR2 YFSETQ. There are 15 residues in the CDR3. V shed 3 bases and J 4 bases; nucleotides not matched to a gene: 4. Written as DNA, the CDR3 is TGCGCCAGCAGCTACACAGGGGGCAGTAATGAAAAACTGTTTTTT. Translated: CASSYTGGSNEKLFF. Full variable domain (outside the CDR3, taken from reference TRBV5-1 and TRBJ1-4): KAGVTQTPRYLIKTRGQQVTLSCSPISGHRSVSWYQQTPGQGLQFLFEYFSETQRNKGNFPGRFSGRQFSNSRSEMNVSTLELGDSALYLCASSYTGGSNEKLFFGSGTQLSVL.